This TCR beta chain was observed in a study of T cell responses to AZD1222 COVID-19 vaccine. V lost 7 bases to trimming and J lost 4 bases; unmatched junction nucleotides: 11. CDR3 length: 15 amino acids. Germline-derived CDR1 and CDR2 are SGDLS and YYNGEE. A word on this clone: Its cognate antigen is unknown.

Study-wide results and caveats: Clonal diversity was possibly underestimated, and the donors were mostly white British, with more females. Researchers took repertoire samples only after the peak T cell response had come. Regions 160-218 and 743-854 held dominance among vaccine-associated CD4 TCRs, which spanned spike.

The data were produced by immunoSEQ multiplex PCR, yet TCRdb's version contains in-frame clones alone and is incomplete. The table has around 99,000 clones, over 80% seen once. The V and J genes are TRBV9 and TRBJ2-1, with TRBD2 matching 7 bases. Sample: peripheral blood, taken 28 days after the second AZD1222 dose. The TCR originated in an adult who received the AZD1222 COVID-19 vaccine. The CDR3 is CASQGGVGRYNEQFF. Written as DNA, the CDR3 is TGTGCCAGCCAGGGAGGGGTCGGGAGGTACAATGAGCAGTTCTTC.